The 3 T cell receptor beta chains presented below share a single source sample, sequenced in a study of blood T cell repertoires in COVID-19 (dated by TCRdb to 2020 to 2021). The method behind the library was the immunoSEQ multiplex PCR assay. In TCRdb, the immuneACCESS table is reduced to in-frame sequences with V and J assigned. These tables do not hold every clone; where another copy was compared, an unresolved V gene accounts for under half, and the others remain unexplained. The table for this sample lists roughly 140,000 clones; around 84% of them were counted only once. The ten top clones hold over 10% of the sample. The specimen sequenced was peripheral blood. The receptors shown here come from a man between 60 and 75 years old with active or convalescent COVID-19.

A few counts support this clone. The rearrangement links TRBV6-4 to TRBJ2-1; 10 bases align to TRBD1. Germline V gives CDR1 MRHNA, CDR2 SNTAGT. The J segment lost 9 bases and the V segment lost 5 bases, leaving 1 base of the junction unmatched. There are 12 residues in the CDR3. CDR3 DNA sequence: TGTGCCAGCAGTCGGACAGGGGGTGAGCAGTTCTTC. Amino acids: CASSRTGGEQFF.

The chain combines TRBV9 with TRBJ2-2; tentatively, D is TRBD2 (5 bases). Germline V CDR1 and CDR2: SGDLS, YYNGEE. V lost 0 bases, J lost 4 bases, and 10 bases lay in between. The CDR3 sequence is 15 residues long. The CDR3 region is CASSVVGGSTGELFF. The DNA of the CDR3 is TGTGCCAGCAGCGTAGTAGGCGGGTCCACCGGGGAGCTGTTTTTT. The full variable domain, its missing parts supplied by reference TRBV9 and TRBJ2-2, is DSGVTQTPKHLITATGQRVTLRCSPRSGDLSVYWYQQSLDQGLQFLIQYYNGEERAKGNILERFSAQQFPDLHSELNLSSLELGDSALYFCASSVVGGSTGELFFGEGSRLTVL.

J is TRBJ1-6 and V is TRBV28; TRBD1 agrees at 9 bases. CDR1 is MDHEN and CDR2 is SYDVKM in the germline V gene. This CDR3 is 19 amino acids long. The V segment lost 5 bases and the J segment 8 bases; nucleotides outside the gene matches: 19. CDR3 residues: CASSLRGQGRGLLDSPLHF. The CDR3, as DNA: TGTGCCAGCAGTCTTAGAGGACAGGGGAGAGGTCTATTGGATTCACCCCTCCACTTT.